Sequencing of this T cell receptor beta chain was carried out in a study of blood T cell repertoires in COVID-19. Study-level information: COVID-19 samples collected from the United States, Italy and Spain covered acute and convalescent phases. The cDNA or gDNA used as material had been derived from T cells, B-cell-depleted T cells, or PBMCs.

This table comes from immunoSEQ multiplex PCR, and its TCRdb copy is limited to in-frame clones, with some not included. Of approximately 130,000 clones listed, 84% are singletons. In germline, CDR1 is SGHRS, CDR2 YFSETQ. Losses at the gene ends were 6 bases for V and 6 bases for J; bases not matched to a gene: 8. The CDR3 is 15 amino acids. This receptor was taken from a human donor in a cohort sampled during active COVID-19. V usage is TRBV5-1 and J usage is TRBJ2-1; 11 nucleotides agree with TRBD2. The sample was peripheral blood. The CDR3 DNA is TGCGCCAGCAACCATATAGCGGGGGGGCGCAATGAGCAGTTCTTC. It is translated as CASNHIAGGRNEQFF.